Sequencing of this T cell receptor beta chain was carried out in a study of T cell responses to AZD1222 COVID-19 vaccine. Study observations and caveats: Breadth and depth of Spike-specific TCRs rose after two AZD1222 doses.

On this clone itself: Its antigen is unknown.

V gave up 1 base and J gave up 5 bases, with 19 bases separating them. The CDR3 has 17 amino acids. The germline V gene encodes CDR1 SGDLS and CDR2 YYNGEE. Data came from immunoSEQ multiplex PCR; TCRdb stores just in-frame clones and leaves some out. This table has 150,000 to 200,000 clones, under 95% appearing once. The TCR originated in an adult who received the AZD1222 COVID-19 vaccine. This chain links TRBV9 with TRBJ2-1; the D gene could be TRBD1 or TRBD2 (5 bases each). The sequencing used peripheral blood, collected 28 days after the second AZD1222 dose. CDR3 protein: CASSVQISSGPNNEQFF. CDR3 sequence (DNA): TGTGCCAGCAGCGTACAGATCTCATCGGGACCTAACAATGAGCAGTTCTTC.